These T cell receptor beta chains were read from a single sample in a study of blood T cell repertoires in COVID-19. Generated by immunoSEQ multiplex PCR, the TCRdb table keeps only in-frame clones and is missing some. The sample consists of about 220,000 clones, around four fifths of them appearing once. The specimen was PBMCs or T cells enriched from blood (not recorded which). These receptors came from a woman aged 45-59 years who had been exposed to COVID-19. Both conserved end residues are part of each CDR3. The D gene is left open where the match is weak. Part of the rows lack a size; the others show once, few, many or a class for expanded clones.

TRBV5-6,TRBJ2-6,.,.,CASSLPGSGANVLTF,TGTGCCAGCAGCTTACCGGGATCTGGGGCCAACGTCCTGACTTTC
TRBV20-1,TRBJ1-6,TRBD1,few,CSASYGTVNSPLHF,TGCAGTGCTAGTTACGGGACAGTTAATTCACCCCTCCACTTT
TRBV5-1,TRBJ1-1,.,.,CASSLTENTEAFF,TGCGCCAGCAGCCTGACAGAGAACACTGAAGCTTTCTTT
TRBV5-1,TRBJ1-1,.,.,CASSLSGSMYTEAFF,TGCGCCAGCAGCTTATCAGGGTCTATGTACACTGAAGCTTTCTTT
TRBV27,TRBJ2-7,TRBD2,.,CASTPSGGPFVYEQYF,TGTGCCAGCACCCCTAGCGGGGGGCCATTCGTGTACGAGCAGTACTTC
TRBV2,TRBJ2-3,TRBD2,many,CASSVGTSGATDTQYF,TGTGCCAGCAGTGTCGGAACTAGCGGGGCGACAGATACGCAGTATTTT
TRBV4-1,TRBJ1-5,.,.,CASSQDRGNQPQHF,TGCGCCAGCAGCCAAGACAGGGGCAATCAGCCCCAGCATTTT
TRBV19,TRBJ2-6,.,.,CASSSSQGLSGANVLTF,TGTGCCAGTAGTTCAAGCCAGGGACTCTCTGGGGCCAACGTCCTGACTTTC
TRBV10-3,TRBJ1-4,TRBD1,.,CAISNRDRNEKLFF,TGTGCCATCAGCAACCGGGACAGGAATGAAAAACTGTTTTTT
TRBV5-5,TRBJ2-7,TRBD1,.,CASSGTVPSYEQYF,TGTGCCAGCAGCGGGACAGTTCCCTCCTACGAGCAGTACTTC
TRBV19,TRBJ1-1,.,.,CASAVRGTEAFF,TGTGCCAGTGCCGTTCGGGGCACTGAAGCTTTCTTT
TRBV7-9,TRBJ1-3,TRBD1,.,CASSARQGTMSGNTIYF,TGTGCCAGCAGCGCCCGACAGGGAACTATGTCTGGAAACACCATATATTTT
TRBV7-6,TRBJ1-3,TRBD1,.,CASSPGQADMSGNTIYF,TGTGCCAGCAGCCCAGGACAGGCTGATATGTCTGGAAACACCATATATTTT
TRBV11-2,TRBJ1-2,.,.,CASSSGGVYGYTF,TGTGCCAGCAGCTCGGGAGGGGTCTATGGCTACACCTTC
TRBV27,TRBJ2-3,.,.,CASSDFSTDTQYF,TGTGCCAGCAGTGACTTTAGCACAGATACGCAGTATTTT
TRBV7-9,TRBJ1-1,.,once,CASSPPDRNTEAFF,TGTGCCAGCAGCCCCCCGGACAGGAACACTGAAGCTTTCTTT
TRBV28,TRBJ1-2,.,.,CASTGSQSYYGYTF,TGTGCGAGCACGGGATCGCAAAGCTACTATGGCTACACCTTC
TRBV7-9,TRBJ1-4,.,.,CASSFDSPTNEKLFF,TGTGCCAGCAGCTTTGACAGTCCAACTAATGAAAAACTGTTTTTT
TRBV6-5,TRBJ2-7,TRBD1,.,CASSLGDRGYEQYF,TGTGCCAGCAGTCTAGGGGACAGGGGCTACGAGCAGTACTTC
TRBV5-6,TRBJ1-2,TRBD1,.,CASSSGQDLRIDGYTF,TGTGCCAGCAGCTCAGGACAGGATCTTCGGATTGATGGCTACACCTTC
TRBV6-2/TRBV6-3,TRBJ2-7,TRBD1,once,CASSRGTGGHEQYF,TGTGCCAGCAGTAGGGGGACAGGGGGCCACGAGCAGTACTTC